This T cell receptor (beta chain) was retrieved from a study of T cells in Graves' hyperthyroidism and ophthalmopathy. Study conclusions and caveats: Within blood appeared most thyroid clonotypes that had expanded above 0.001.

The investigators amplified TCR beta CDR3 regions from RNA transcripts. The TCR CDR3 was amplified in a first-round RT-PCR using the HTBI primer set. TCRdb re-derived calls from the multiplex PCR reads in MiXCR, one entry per CDR3 protein. The table includes 300,000 to 450,000 distinct CDR3 sequences, approximately 17% detected once. The table lists this clonotype with many counts. Its antigen is as yet unknown. The sample was blood. This TCR was sampled from a man aged 18 to 35 with Graves' ophthalmopathy.

The DNA for the CDR3 is TGTGCCAGCAGCCTAAGTAGGACTAGCGGGGCTAGCTCCTACGAGCAGTACTTC. This codes for CASSLSRTSGASSYEQYF. The chain recombines TRBV27 with TRBJ2-7; 12 bases match TRBD2. Germline lookup yields CDR1 MNHEY and CDR2 SMNVEV (reference sequence). This CDR3 comprises 18 residues. After removal of 6 bases from V and 0 bases from J, the junction contained 12 bases not matched to a gene.